This T cell receptor beta chain was retrieved from a study of human T cells and chemical hapten exposure. Background on the study: Patients, a majority of them female, were diagnosed with alopecia areata, totalis or universalis.

The length of the CDR3 is 12 residues. Trimming removed 7 bases at V and 9 bases at J, with 13 bases between. CDR1 SEHNR and CDR2 FQNEAQ come from the germline V gene (reference sequence). On this clonotype: Its target is unknown.

Time point: patch test 3, about 24 weeks after DPC sensitization. As to treatment: therapeutic diphenylcyclopropenone sensitization with weekly scalp DPC. Sample donors consisted of patients with alopecia, aged 18 to 70 years, who were suitable for DPC. General observations from the study: TCRs at a frequency above 1 in 1000 stayed unchanged with DPC sensitization.

Unique molecular identifiers were attached to individual cDNA molecules during library preparation. One entry per CDR3 protein, called by TCRdb with MiXCR from the RACE reads. The table lists 150,000 to 200,000 distinct CDR3 sequences, under 30% of them singletons. The V and J genes are TRBV7-9 and TRBJ2-1, with D possibly TRBD1 on 6 matching bases. The clonotype originates from a woman aged 40 to 55 with alopecia areata. Some clones in this sample may be carry-over from other donors' samples. Source: whole blood, taken in connection with sensitization to the hapten diphenylcyclopropenone (DPC). The CDR3 region is CASNKRGGEQFF. CDR3 DNA: TGTGCCAGCAACAAAAGAGGGGGTGAGCAGTTCTTC.